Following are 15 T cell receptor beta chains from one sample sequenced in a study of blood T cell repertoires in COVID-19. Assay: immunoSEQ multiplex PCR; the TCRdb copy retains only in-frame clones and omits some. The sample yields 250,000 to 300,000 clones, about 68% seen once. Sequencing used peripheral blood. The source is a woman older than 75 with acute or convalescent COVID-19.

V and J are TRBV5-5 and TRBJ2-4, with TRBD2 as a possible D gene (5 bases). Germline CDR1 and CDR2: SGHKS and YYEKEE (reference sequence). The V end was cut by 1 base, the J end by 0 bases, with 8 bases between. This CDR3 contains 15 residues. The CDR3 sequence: CASSLSGVAKNIQYF. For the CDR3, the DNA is TGTGCCAGCAGCTTGTCCGGGGTAGCCAAAAACATTCAGTACTTC.

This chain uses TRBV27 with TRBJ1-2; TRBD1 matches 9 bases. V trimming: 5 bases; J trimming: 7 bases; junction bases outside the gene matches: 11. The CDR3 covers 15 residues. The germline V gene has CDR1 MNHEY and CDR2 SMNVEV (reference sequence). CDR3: CASSPQGQGSGGYTF. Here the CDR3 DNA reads TGTGCCAGCAGTCCCCAAGGACAGGGGTCGGGTGGCTACACCTTC.

CDR3 loop: CASSGITRTAAGETQYF. CDR3 bases: TGTGCCAGCAGTGGCATAACAAGGACCGCCGCGGGGGAGACCCAGTACTTC. The chain combines TRBV6-1 with TRBJ2-5, with D perhaps TRBD2 (6 bases). Germline assignment: CDR1 MNHNS and CDR2 SASEGT. Trimming pared 4 bases from V and 5 bases from J, leaving 23 bases between. The CDR3 sequence is 17 residues long.

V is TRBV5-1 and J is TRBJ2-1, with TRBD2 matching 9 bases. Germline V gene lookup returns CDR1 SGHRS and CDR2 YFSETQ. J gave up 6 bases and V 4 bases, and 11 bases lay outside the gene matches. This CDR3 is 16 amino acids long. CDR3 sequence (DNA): TGCGCCAGCAGCGTCCTTAGCGGGAGTACCGGCAATGAGCAGTTCTTC. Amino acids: CASSVLSGSTGNEQFF.

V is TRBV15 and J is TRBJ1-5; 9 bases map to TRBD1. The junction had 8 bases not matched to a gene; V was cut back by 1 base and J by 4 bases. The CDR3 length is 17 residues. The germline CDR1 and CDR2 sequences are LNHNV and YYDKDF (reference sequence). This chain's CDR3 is CATSRAQGQGWNQPQHF. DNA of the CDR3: TGTGCCACCAGCAGAGCCCAGGGACAGGGTTGGAATCAGCCCCAGCATTTT.

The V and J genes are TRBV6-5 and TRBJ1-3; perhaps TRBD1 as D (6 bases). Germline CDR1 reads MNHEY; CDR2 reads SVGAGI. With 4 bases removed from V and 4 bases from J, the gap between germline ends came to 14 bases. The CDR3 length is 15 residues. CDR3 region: CASSSRGGAGNTIYF. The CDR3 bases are TGTGCCAGCAGTTCCCGCGGGGGGGCGGGAAACACCATATATTTT.

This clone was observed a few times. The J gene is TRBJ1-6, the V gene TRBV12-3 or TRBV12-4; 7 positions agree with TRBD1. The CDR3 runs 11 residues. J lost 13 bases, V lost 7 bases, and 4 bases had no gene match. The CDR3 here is CASTPGGPLHF. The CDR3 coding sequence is TGTGCCAGCACCCCAGGGGGGCCCCTCCACTTT.

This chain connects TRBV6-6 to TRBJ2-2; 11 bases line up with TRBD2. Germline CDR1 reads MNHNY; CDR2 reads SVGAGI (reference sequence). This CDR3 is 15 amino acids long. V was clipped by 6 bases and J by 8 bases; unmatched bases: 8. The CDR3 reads CASRPPGTSGGELFF. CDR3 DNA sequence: TGTGCCAGCAGGCCCCCGGGGACTAGCGGTGGGGAGCTGTTTTTT.

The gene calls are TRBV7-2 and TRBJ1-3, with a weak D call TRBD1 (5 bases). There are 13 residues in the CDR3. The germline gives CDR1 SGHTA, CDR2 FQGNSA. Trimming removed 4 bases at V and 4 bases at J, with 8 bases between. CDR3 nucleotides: TGTGCCAGCAGCTCCTGGACAGGAAACACCATATATTTT. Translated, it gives CASSSWTGNTIYF.

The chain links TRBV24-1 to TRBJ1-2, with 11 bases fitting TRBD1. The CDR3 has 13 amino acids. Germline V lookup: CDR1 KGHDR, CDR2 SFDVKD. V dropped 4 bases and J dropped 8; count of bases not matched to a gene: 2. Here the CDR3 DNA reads TGTGCCACCAGTGACAGGACAGGGGGCGGCTACACCTTC. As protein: CATSDRTGGGYTF.

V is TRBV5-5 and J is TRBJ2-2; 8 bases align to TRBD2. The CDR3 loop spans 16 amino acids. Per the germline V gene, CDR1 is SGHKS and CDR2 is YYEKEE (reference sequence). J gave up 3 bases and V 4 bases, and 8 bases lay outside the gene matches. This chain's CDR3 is CASSRTPGLDTGELFF. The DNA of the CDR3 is TGTGCCAGCAGCAGAACCCCGGGACTAGACACCGGGGAGCTGTTTTTT.

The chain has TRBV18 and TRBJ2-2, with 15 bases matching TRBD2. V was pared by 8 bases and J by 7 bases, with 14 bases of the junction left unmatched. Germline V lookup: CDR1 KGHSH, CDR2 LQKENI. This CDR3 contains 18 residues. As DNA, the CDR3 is TGTGCCAGCCGCCCAACGGGACTAGCGGGAGGAGCTGGCGGGGAGCTGTTTTTT. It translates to CASRPTGLAGGAGGELFF.

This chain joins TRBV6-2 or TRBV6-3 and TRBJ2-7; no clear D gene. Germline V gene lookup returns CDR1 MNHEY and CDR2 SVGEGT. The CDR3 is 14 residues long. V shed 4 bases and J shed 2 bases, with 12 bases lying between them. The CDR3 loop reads CASSWLRKPYEQYF. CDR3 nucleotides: TGTGCCAGCAGTTGGTTGCGGAAGCCCTACGAGCAGTACTTC.

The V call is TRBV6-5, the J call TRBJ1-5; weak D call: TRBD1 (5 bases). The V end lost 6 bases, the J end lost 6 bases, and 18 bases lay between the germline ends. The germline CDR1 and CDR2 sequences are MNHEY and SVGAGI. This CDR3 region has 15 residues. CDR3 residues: CASRSNGGGTQPQHF. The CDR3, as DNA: TGTGCCAGCAGATCGAATGGGGGGGGGACTCAGCCCCAGCATTTT.

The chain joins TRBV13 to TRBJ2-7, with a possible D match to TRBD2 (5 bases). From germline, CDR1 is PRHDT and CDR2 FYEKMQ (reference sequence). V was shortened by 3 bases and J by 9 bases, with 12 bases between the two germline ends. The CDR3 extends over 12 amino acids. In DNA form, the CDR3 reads TGTGCCAGCAGCTTGCAACCGGCGGGGCAGTACTTC. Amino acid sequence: CASSLQPAGQYF.